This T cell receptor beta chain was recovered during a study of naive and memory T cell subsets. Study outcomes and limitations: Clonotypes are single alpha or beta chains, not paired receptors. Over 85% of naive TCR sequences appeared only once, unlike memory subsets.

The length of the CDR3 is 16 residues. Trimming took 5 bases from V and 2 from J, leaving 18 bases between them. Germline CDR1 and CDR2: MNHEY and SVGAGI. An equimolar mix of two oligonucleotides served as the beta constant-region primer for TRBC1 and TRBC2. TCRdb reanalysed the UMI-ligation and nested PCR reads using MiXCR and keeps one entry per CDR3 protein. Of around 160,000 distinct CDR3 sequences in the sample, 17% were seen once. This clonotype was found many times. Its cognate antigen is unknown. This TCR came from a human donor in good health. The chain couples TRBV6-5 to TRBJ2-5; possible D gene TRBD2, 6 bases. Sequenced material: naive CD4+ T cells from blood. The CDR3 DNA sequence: TGTGCCAGCAGTCCCCTCAGTAGCGGAACTCAAGAGACCCAGTACTTC. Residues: CASSPLSSGTQETQYF.